The present T cell receptor (beta chain) was sequenced within a study of immune heterogeneity within non-small cell lung tumors. With V trimmed by 4 bases and J by 5 bases, 8 bases remained unmatched. This CDR3 is built from 15 residues. The germline gives CDR1 SGHRS, CDR2 YFSETQ. Regarding the study as a whole: Comparison across individual patients showed largely distinct high-frequency T-cell receptor beta clonotypes.

This clonotype occurred many times. Its antigen remains unknown. Bulk tumor genomic DNA (about 590 ng per sample) served as template. Several biopsies were spaced far apart within each primary tumor and obtained as surgery took place. These patients got curative surgery after being newly diagnosed with untreated non-small cell lung cancer. Amplifying TCR beta CDR3 involved multiplex PCR carried out with 32 V and 13 J primers. TCRdb passed the multiplex PCR reads through MiXCR, listing each CDR3 protein once. The sample has about 16,000 distinct CDR3 sequences; approximately 26% are singletons. Sample: lung tumor tissue. V is TRBV5-1 and J is TRBJ2-2; 7 nucleotides line up with TRBD2. This receptor was obtained from a man aged 40-55 years with non-small cell lung cancer. The CDR3 region is CASSPAGVQTGELFF. The CDR3 nucleotides are TGCGCCAGCAGCCCCGCGGGAGTACAAACCGGGGAGCTGTTTTTT.